The 3 T cell receptor beta chains below all came from one sample that was sequenced in a study of T cell changes during pregnancy in multiple sclerosis. Produced via immunoSEQ multiplex PCR; TCRdb's table is partial and in-frame only. The data hold 48,000 or so clones, with just over 85% observed a single time. The input for sequencing was CD4+ T cells from peripheral blood mononuclear cells, taken in the second trimester of pregnancy. Receptors originate from a female donor with multiple sclerosis, enrolled in a pregnancy study.

This sequence joins TRBV2 and TRBJ2-3; perhaps TRBD2 as D (5 bases). Germline V lookup: CDR1 SNHLY, CDR2 FYNNEI. The CDR3 is 13 amino acids. Trimming removed 6 bases from V and 1 base from J, with 8 bases in between. CDR3 in amino acids: CASSGIGTDTQYF. The CDR3 DNA sequence: TGTGCCAGCAGCGGGATCGGCACAGATACGCAGTATTTT.

This chain links TRBV7-8 with TRBJ1-1, with D perhaps TRBD1 (6 bases). This CDR3 region has 15 residues. Trimming removed 2 bases from V and 0 bases from J, with 10 bases in between. Germline V gene lookup returns CDR1 SGHVS and CDR2 FQNEAQ. The CDR3 bases are TGTGCCAGCAGCTTATCGCAGGGGTTGAACACTGAAGCTTTCTTT. Amino acid sequence: CASSLSQGLNTEAFF.

The V gene is TRBV13, the J gene TRBJ2-7, with 10 bases identical to TRBD2. The CDR3 is 17 amino acids. From germline, CDR1 is PRHDT and CDR2 FYEKMQ (reference sequence). V gave up 5 bases and J gave up 6 bases; unmatched junction bases: 16. CDR3 sequence reads: CASSIAGTSAQDREQYF. CDR3 sequence (DNA): TGTGCCAGCAGCATAGCCGGGACTAGCGCCCAAGACCGCGAGCAGTACTTC.